The 16 T cell receptor beta chains listed next were all sequenced from one sample in a study of T cell responses to AZD1222 COVID-19 vaccine. The assay was immunoSEQ multiplex PCR, and TCRdb's table has in-frame clones only and misses some. There are approximately 130,000 clones in the sample; under 95% occur only once, and about 3% lies in the top ten. Sequencing used peripheral blood, obtained on day 0 of AZD1222 vaccination. These receptors were obtained from an adult in good health.

The chain employs TRBV3-1 (or the pseudogene TRBV3-2) and TRBJ2-3; no clear D gene. This CDR3 has 13 amino acids. Trimming cost V 2 bases and J 2 bases, with 5 bases left between them. Germline V CDR1 and CDR2: LGHDT, YNNKEL (reference sequence). DNA of the CDR3: TGTGCCAGCAGCCAATACACCACAGATACGCAGTATTTT. It codes for CASSQYTTDTQYF.

This sequence joins TRBV19 and TRBJ1-2; a possible D gene is TRBD1 (6 bases). The ends were cut back, 5 bases at V and 4 bases at J, with 20 bases in the middle. This CDR3 is built from 16 residues. From germline, CDR1 is LNHDA and CDR2 SQIVND (reference sequence). For the CDR3, the DNA is TGTGCCAGTAGTCTCGCCGGGCCGCCGGGGGCCTATGGCTACACCTTC. Translated, it gives CASSLAGPPGAYGYTF.

This chain connects TRBV2 to TRBJ1-6, with D uncertain. In germline, CDR1 is SNHLY, CDR2 FYNNEI. Trimming shortened V by 11 bases and J by 9 bases, and 17 bases separated the two germline ends. The CDR3 runs 13 residues. CDR3 amino acids: CASILTRTSPLHF. In nucleotides, the CDR3 is TGTGCCTCCATACTTACAAGGACTTCACCCCTCCACTTT.

The rearrangement uses TRBV30 and TRBJ1-2, with D unresolved. Trimming removed 1 base from V and 4 bases from J, with 13 bases in between. Germline lookup yields CDR1 GTSNPN and CDR2 SVGIG (reference sequence). The CDR3 runs 14 residues. The CDR3, as DNA: TGTGCCTGGAGTGAGGAGGGTATCGGCTATGGCTACACCTTC. It codes for CAWSEEGIGYGYTF.

The J gene is TRBJ1-2, the V gene TRBV28, with no clear D. The germline CDR1 and CDR2 sequences are MDHEN and SYDVKM. CDR3 length: 18 amino acids. Between the trimmed V and J ends, which lost 8 bases and 0 bases, there was a span of 25 bases. The CDR3 is CASGELGQQQLSNYGYTF. The DNA for the CDR3 is TGTGCCAGCGGTGAGTTAGGGCAGCAACAACTCTCTAACTATGGCTACACCTTC.

The sample holds a few counts of this clone. The V gene is TRBV19, the J gene TRBJ2-1, with 7 bases aligning to TRBD1. This CDR3 is 17 amino acids long. V lost 1 base and J lost 0; bases outside the gene matches: 6. CDR1 and CDR2 from the germline V gene are LNHDA and SQIVND (reference sequence). In DNA form, the CDR3 reads TGTGCCAGTAGTATAGCCAGGGACAGTAGCTCCTACAATGAGCAGTTCTTC. It translates to CASSIARDSSSYNEQFF.

The V and J genes are TRBV28 and TRBJ1-1, with a possible D match to TRBD1 (5 bases). The germline V gene has CDR1 MDHEN and CDR2 SYDVKM. The CDR3 totals 14 residues. Trimming stripped 2 bases from V and 0 bases from J, with 7 bases between. The CDR3 DNA follows: TGTGCCAGCAGTTTAACAGGAGTGAACACTGAAGCTTTCTTT. Translating it yields CASSLTGVNTEAFF.

In nucleotides, the CDR3 is TGTGCCAGCAGCTTTAGTGGGACTAGCGGGAGCGAGCAGTACTTC. As protein: CASSFSGTSGSEQYF. The V and J genes are TRBV7-2 and TRBJ2-7; TRBD2 agrees at 14 bases. The CDR3 contains 15 residues. The germline V gene has CDR1 SGHTA and CDR2 FQGNSA. Unmatched junction bases numbered 4, after V lost 3 bases and J lost 6 bases.

The chain uses TRBV6-5 and TRBJ1-5; no firm D call. The V gene's germline CDR1 is MNHEY and CDR2 SVGAGI. The CDR3 consists of 15 residues. V lost 0 bases to trimming and J lost 0 bases, with 6 bases between them. The CDR3 protein is CASSYSVNSNQPQHF. The DNA of the CDR3 is TGTGCCAGCAGTTACTCAGTGAATAGCAATCAGCCCCAGCATTTT.

The chain recombines TRBV6-5 with TRBJ2-7; the D gene is possibly TRBD1 (6 bases). The germline V and J ends were trimmed by 2 bases and 1 base, with 15 bases remaining between them. The CDR3 extends over 16 amino acids. From germline, CDR1 is MNHEY and CDR2 SVGAGI. The CDR3 coding sequence is TGTGCCAGCAGTTACCCGAGGACAGATTCATCCTACGAGCAGTACTTC. It yields the protein CASSYPRTDSSYEQYF.

J is TRBJ1-1 and V is TRBV5-1; weak D call: TRBD1 (5 bases). The CDR3 sequence is 13 residues long. Germline V lookup: CDR1 SGHRS, CDR2 YFSETQ. The V gene lost 1 base and the J gene lost 4 bases, with 8 bases spanning the gap. DNA of the CDR3: TGCGCCAGCAGCTTGCTTGGGGGCACTGAAGCTTTCTTT. As protein: CASSLLGGTEAFF. The whole variable domain, remainder taken from reference TRBV5-1 and TRBJ1-1, is KAGVTQTPRYLIKTRGQQVTLSCSPISGHRSVSWYQQTPGQGLQFLFEYFSETQRNKGNFPGRFSGRQFSNSRSEMNVSTLELGDSALYLCASSLLGGTEAFFGQGTRLTVV.

CDR3 coding DNA: TGTGCCAGCAGTTTGGGGCAGGGGTTCGAGCAGTACTTC. Translating gives CASSLGQGFEQYF. The J gene is TRBJ2-7, the V gene TRBV12-3 or TRBV12-4, with D maybe TRBD1 (6 bases). Deletions cut 3 bases from V and 6 bases from J, with 12 bases between. There are 13 residues in the CDR3.

In regard to this clone: One junction end disagrees with the germline gene, perhaps due to a read error. This chain joins TRBV6-1 and TRBJ1-2; D remains ambiguous. Germline V lookup: CDR1 MNHNS, CDR2 SASEGT. CDR3 length: 12 amino acids. The CDR3 DNA reads as TGTGCCAGCAGCGAAGACACCTATGGCTACACCTTC. Translation gives CASSEDTYGYTF.

The rearrangement links TRBV30 to TRBJ2-2, with 7 bases that match TRBD2. The CDR3 is made up of 14 amino acids. Germline CDR1 is GTSNPN and CDR2 is SVGIG (reference sequence). V lost 1 base and J lost 6; bases outside the gene matches: 5. CDR3 nucleotides: TGTGCCTGGAGTGGTGGGAGGGTGCCCGGGGAGCTGTTTTTT. It codes for CAWSGGRVPGELFF.

This chain uses TRBV10-3 with TRBJ1-1, with a weak D call TRBD1 (5 bases). Germline loops: CDR1 ENHRY, CDR2 SYGVKD. The V and J ends lost 4 bases and 4 bases respectively, with 13 bases between them. This CDR3 spans 14 amino acids. The CDR3, as DNA: TGTGCCATCAGTGTCCTTAGCGGGGGCACTGAAGCTTTCTTT. It yields the protein CAISVLSGGTEAFF.

This clone was observed once. V usage is TRBV10-3 and J usage is TRBJ2-1; 13 nucleotides align to TRBD2. The CDR3 consists of 15 residues. Germline CDR1 ENHRY, CDR2 SYGVKD. V gave up 5 bases and J gave up 7 bases; unmatched junction bases: 5. This CDR3 is CAISTGTSGENEQFF. Here the CDR3 DNA reads TGTGCCATCAGTACCGGGACTAGCGGGGAGAATGAGCAGTTCTTC.